The 28 T cell receptor beta chains below were found in one sample sequenced in a study of blood T cell repertoires in COVID-19. The method was immunoSEQ multiplex PCR; TCRdb's version includes in-frame clones alone and lacks a portion of them. The data hold 150,000 to 200,000 clones, with 89% observed a single time. Sequencing was done on a sample of PBMCs or T cells enriched from blood (not recorded which). Receptors originate from a woman aged 18 to 35 who had recovered from COVID-19.

The rearrangement links TRBV30 to TRBJ1-2; TRBD1 aligns across 10 bases. This CDR3 contains 15 residues. Germline V gene lookup returns CDR1 GTSNPN and CDR2 SVGIG (reference sequence). The trim removed 0 bases at V and 3 bases at J, leaving 4 bases unmatched. CDR3 DNA: TGTGCCTGGAGTGTACTAGGACAGGGGGACTATGGCTACACCTTC. Its translation is CAWSVLGQGDYGYTF.

As DNA, the CDR3 is TGTGCCAGCAGTGTGGGTGGCGGGAGAGTTCGTGAGCAGTTCTTC. Translation: CASSVGGGRVREQFF. The chain employs TRBV27 and TRBJ2-1, with TRBD2 matching 7 bases. The germline gives CDR1 MNHEY, CDR2 SMNVEV (reference sequence). The length of the CDR3 is 15 residues. V lost 5 bases, J lost 9 bases, and 13 bases stayed unmatched.

V and J are TRBV20-1 and TRBJ1-5, with D possibly matching TRBD1 (5 bases). CDR3 length: 13 amino acids. V lost 3 bases, J lost 5 bases, and 11 bases lay in between. Looked up from germline, CDR1 is DFQATT and CDR2 is SNEGSKA (reference sequence). The CDR3 reads CSASQGTDQPQHF. The CDR3 nucleotides read TGCAGTGCTAGTCAGGGAACGGATCAGCCCCAGCATTTT.

The V and J genes are TRBV18 and TRBJ1-1, with unresolved D. The ends were cut back, 6 bases at V and 4 bases at J, with 12 bases in the middle. The length of the CDR3 is 13 residues. Germline CDR1 KGHSH, CDR2 LQKENI. The CDR3 DNA reads TGTGCCAGCTCGAGGGAGCGGGGCACTGAAGCTTTCTTT. Encoded protein: CASSRERGTEAFF.

A single count supports this clone. The rearrangement uses TRBV20-1 and TRBJ2-7; 7 bases are shared with TRBD2. V lost 3 bases to trimming and J lost 3 bases; unmatched junction nucleotides: 8. Per the germline V gene, CDR1 is DFQATT and CDR2 is SNEGSKA (reference sequence). The CDR3 length is 14 residues. The CDR3 DNA reads TGCAGTGCTAGTAGTTCGGGGAGGGGCTACGAGCAGTACTTC. Translated: CSASSSGRGYEQYF.

The V gene is TRBV28, the J gene TRBJ2-7; the match to TRBD2 covers 7 bases. J gave up 13 bases and V 6 bases, and 21 bases lay outside the gene matches. The CDR3 contains 15 residues. Germline V lookup: CDR1 MDHEN, CDR2 SYDVKM. CDR3 sequence: CASSSLFVWEGGGYF. Here the CDR3 DNA reads TGTGCCAGCAGCTCGTTGTTTGTTTGGGAGGGAGGAGGCTACTTC.

The V gene is TRBV30, the J gene TRBJ1-2, with D unresolved. CDR1 and CDR2 from the germline V gene are GTSNPN and SVGIG (reference sequence). V was clipped by 4 bases and J by 13 bases, with 16 bases between them. The CDR3 contains 11 residues. The chain's CDR3 is CAWTLERPLTF. The CDR3 bases are TGTGCCTGGACTCTCGAGAGGCCTCTCACCTTC. Full variable domain (outside the CDR3, taken from reference TRBV30 and TRBJ1-2): SQTIHQWPATLVQPVGSPLSLECTVEGTSNPNLYWYRQAAGRGLQLLFYSVGIGQISSEVPQNLSASRPQDRQFILSSKKLLLSDSGFYLCAWTLERPLTFGSGTRLTVV.

The chain employs TRBV7-2 and TRBJ2-3, with D possibly matching TRBD2 (6 bases). The CDR3 runs to 16 residues. Trimming took 5 bases from V and 1 from J, leaving 16 bases between them. In germline, CDR1 is SGHTA, CDR2 FQGNSA. CDR3 residues: CASSPTGWGGTDTQYF. The DNA for the CDR3 is TGTGCCAGCAGCCCTACTGGTTGGGGGGGCACAGATACGCAGTATTTT.

This clone was seen more than once but under ten times. The chain couples TRBV6-1 to TRBJ2-1; unclear D gene. The ends were cut back, 1 base at V and 4 bases at J, with 5 bases in the middle. This CDR3 spans 13 amino acids. Germline CDR1 and CDR2: MNHNS and SASEGT. The CDR3 is CASSEVRYNEQFF. In nucleotides, the CDR3 is TGTGCCAGCAGTGAAGTTCGTTACAATGAGCAGTTCTTC.

This chain links TRBV6-2 or TRBV6-3 with TRBJ2-7; D remains unclear. From germline, CDR1 is MNHEY and CDR2 SVGEGT. Between the trimmed V and J ends, which lost 2 bases and 0 bases, there was a span of 8 bases. The CDR3 has 14 amino acids. CDR3 amino acids: CASSYLLSSYEQYF. In DNA, the CDR3 is TGTGCCAGCAGTTACCTCCTTAGCTCCTACGAGCAGTACTTC.

The genes are TRBV28 and TRBJ2-7; D remains ambiguous. Deletions cut 8 bases from V and 2 bases from J, with 13 bases between. This CDR3 spans 13 amino acids. The V gene's germline CDR1 is MDHEN and CDR2 SYDVKM. CDR3 bases: TGTGCCAGCCTAGACCGACGGCCCTACGAGCAGTACTTC. Amino acid sequence: CASLDRRPYEQYF.

The chain employs TRBV7-9 and TRBJ2-3; tentatively, D is TRBD1 (6 bases). Germline V lookup: CDR1 SEHNR, CDR2 FQNEAQ (reference sequence). The V end lost 3 bases, the J end lost 0 bases, and 10 bases lay between the germline ends. The CDR3 extends over 15 amino acids. The CDR3 protein is CASSFDRTSTDTQYF. The CDR3 DNA follows: TGTGCCAGCAGCTTTGACAGGACTAGCACAGATACGCAGTATTTT.

J is TRBJ2-1 and V is TRBV24-1; 7 bases line up with TRBD2. Germline-derived CDR1 and CDR2 are KGHDR and SFDVKD. CDR3 length: 16 residues. V lost 4 bases, J lost 2 bases, and 7 bases stayed unmatched. The CDR3 coding sequence is TGTGCCACCAGTGAGTATAGCGGGTTTACCTACAATGAGCAGTTCTTC. Its translation: CATSEYSGFTYNEQFF.

The chain couples TRBV5-6 to TRBJ2-7; D is possibly TRBD1 (5 bases). Trimming shortened V by 2 bases and J by 2 bases, and 8 bases separated the two germline ends. This CDR3 is 13 amino acids long. In germline, CDR1 is SGHDT, CDR2 YYEEEE. CDR3 bases: TGTGCCAGCAGCTTACCAGGGCCCTACGAGCAGTACTTC. Translated, it gives CASSLPGPYEQYF.

The chain links TRBV5-1 to TRBJ2-2; TRBD2 matches at 12 bases. Germline CDR1 SGHRS, CDR2 YFSETQ. V was clipped by 7 bases and J by 1 base; unmatched bases: 5. The CDR3 spans 16 residues. CDR3 bases: TGCGCCAGCGCGGGGACTAGCGGGCTGAACACCGGGGAGCTGTTTTTT. This gives the protein CASAGTSGLNTGELFF.

The chain links TRBV14 to TRBJ2-7; TRBD2 might be the D (5 bases). V was clipped by 3 bases and J by 4 bases, with 10 bases between them. This CDR3 has 13 amino acids. In germline, CDR1 is SGHDN, CDR2 FVKESK. CDR3 protein: CASSQRTSYEQYF. The CDR3 bases are TGTGCCAGCAGCCAGCGCACTAGTTACGAGCAGTACTTC.

V and J are TRBV27 and TRBJ2-7, with 11 bases lining up with TRBD2. The CDR3 contains 15 residues. V lost 3 bases to trimming and J lost 7 bases; unmatched junction nucleotides: 8. Germline CDR1 MNHEY, CDR2 SMNVEV (reference sequence). For the CDR3, the DNA is TGTGCCAGCAGTTTTAGCGGGAGGGCCGCGCGGGAGCAGTACTTC. Encoded protein: CASSFSGRAAREQYF.

V gene TRBV4-1 combines with J gene TRBJ2-6, with D possibly TRBD1 on 6 matching bases. CDR1 MGHRA and CDR2 YSYEKL come from the germline V gene. The CDR3 is 18 residues long. Trimming removed 4 bases from V and 2 bases from J, with 18 bases in between. CDR3 nucleotide sequence: TGCGCCAGCAGCCGAACAGGTTTTCGGGACACTGGGGCCAACGTCCTGACTTTC. It codes for CASSRTGFRDTGANVLTF.

The chain joins TRBV3-1 (or the pseudogene TRBV3-2) to TRBJ1-1; D not resolved. The CDR3 spans 16 residues. The V end lost 0 bases, the J end lost 2 bases, and 13 bases lay between the germline ends. The germline V gene encodes CDR1 LGHDT and CDR2 YNNKEL (reference sequence). CDR3 amino acids: CASSQEGIAVNTEAFF. In DNA, the CDR3 is TGTGCCAGCAGCCAAGAAGGTATCGCGGTAAACACTGAAGCTTTCTTT.

V is TRBV9 and J is TRBJ2-1; 7 positions match TRBD2. V dropped 2 bases and J dropped 4; count of bases not matched to a gene: 3. This CDR3 has 14 residues. Germline CDR1 SGDLS, CDR2 YYNGEE. The CDR3, as DNA: TGTGCCAGCAGCGTTAGCGGGTCATACAATGAGCAGTTCTTC. It encodes CASSVSGSYNEQFF.

The rearrangement uses TRBV6-2 or TRBV6-3 and TRBJ2-3; 8 bases agree with TRBD1. In germline, CDR1 is MNHEY, CDR2 SVGEGT. The CDR3 is made up of 14 amino acids. With V trimmed by 4 bases and J by 5 bases, 5 bases remained unmatched. For the CDR3, the DNA is TGTGCCAGCAGTTGGGACAGGCAGGGAGATACGCAGTATTTT. As protein: CASSWDRQGDTQYF.

The chain employs TRBV5-1 and TRBJ2-3, with TRBD2 identical over 13 bases. The CDR3 is 18 amino acids. V shed 1 base, J shed 0 bases, and the junction held 5 bases outside the gene matches. CDR1 and CDR2 (germline): SGHRS, YFSETQ. The CDR3: CASSLRGTSGVSTDTQYF. The CDR3 DNA follows: TGCGCCAGCAGCTTGAGGGGGACTAGCGGGGTCAGCACAGATACGCAGTATTTT.

This clone was recorded once. This chain uses TRBV6-5 with TRBJ2-3; TRBD2 aligns across 9 bases. Per the germline V gene, CDR1 is MNHEY and CDR2 is SVGAGI. V dropped 3 bases and J dropped 1; count of bases not matched to a gene: 5. The CDR3 is 16 residues long. CDR3: CASSYLGGRGTDTQYF. For the CDR3, the DNA is TGTGCCAGCAGTTATTTGGGCGGGAGGGGCACAGATACGCAGTATTTT.

The chain combines TRBV12-3 or TRBV12-4 with TRBJ1-1, with D tentatively TRBD1 (5 bases). CDR3 length equals 13 residues. The germline V and J ends were trimmed by 6 bases and 4 bases, with 12 bases remaining between them. Written as DNA, the CDR3 is TGTGCCAGCAGGATCGGGGGGAGCACTGAAGCTTTCTTT. Amino acid sequence: CASRIGGSTEAFF.

Only one count was recorded for this clone. The chain combines TRBV9 with TRBJ2-7; D gene uncertain. The V gene's germline CDR1 is SGDLS and CDR2 YYNGEE. This CDR3 is built from 14 residues. V gave up 0 bases and J gave up 0 bases, with 7 bases separating them. CDR3 region: CASSVDPLSYEQYF. DNA of the CDR3: TGTGCCAGCAGCGTAGATCCCCTCTCCTACGAGCAGTACTTC.

The genes are TRBV25-1 and TRBJ2-7, with TRBD2 identical over 10 bases. The CDR3 loop spans 17 amino acids. The V and J ends lost 6 bases and 3 bases, in that order; junction bases with no gene match: 14. Germline V lookup: CDR1 MGHDK, CDR2 SYGVNS. CDR3: CASREPRGLAGVYEQYF. The CDR3 DNA reads as TGTGCCAGCAGAGAGCCAAGGGGGCTAGCGGGAGTCTACGAGCAGTACTTC.

The V and J genes are TRBV15 and TRBJ2-2, with 10 positions matching TRBD2. V lost 3 bases to trimming and J lost 7 bases; unmatched junction nucleotides: 5. The CDR3 runs 15 residues. The germline gives CDR1 LNHNV, CDR2 YYDKDF (reference sequence). In DNA form, the CDR3 reads TGTGCCACCAGCAGTCTAGCGGGAGCAGGCGGGGAGCTGTTTTTT. This encodes CATSSLAGAGGELFF.

J is TRBJ2-7 and V is TRBV4-3; TRBD2 matches at 10 bases. Germline CDR1 reads LGHNA; CDR2 reads YSLEER. V gave up 0 bases and J gave up 1 base; unmatched junction bases: 6. CDR3 length: 17 amino acids. Here the CDR3 reads CASSQDRRAGGSYEQYF. DNA of the CDR3: TGCGCCAGCAGCCAAGATCGTAGAGCGGGAGGGTCCTACGAGCAGTACTTC.